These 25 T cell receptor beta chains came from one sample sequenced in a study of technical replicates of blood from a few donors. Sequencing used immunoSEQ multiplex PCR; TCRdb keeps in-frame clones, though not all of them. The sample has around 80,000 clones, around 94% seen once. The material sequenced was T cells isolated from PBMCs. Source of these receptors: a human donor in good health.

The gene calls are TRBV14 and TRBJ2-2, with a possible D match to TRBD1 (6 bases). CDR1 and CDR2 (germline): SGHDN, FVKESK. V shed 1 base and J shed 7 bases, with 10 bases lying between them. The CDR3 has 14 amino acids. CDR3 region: CASSQVQGIGELFF. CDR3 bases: TGTGCCAGCAGCCAAGTACAGGGAATCGGGGAGCTGTTTTTT.

CDR3 sequence (DNA): TGTGCCAGCAGTTACGCTAGCGGACAAGAGACCCAGTACTTC. The encoded protein is CASSYASGQETQYF. The chain uses TRBV7-8 and TRBJ2-5; 7 nucleotides agree with TRBD2. V shed 6 bases and J 2 bases; nucleotides not matched to a gene: 6. The CDR3 totals 14 residues. Germline CDR1 reads SGHVS; CDR2 reads FQNEAQ.

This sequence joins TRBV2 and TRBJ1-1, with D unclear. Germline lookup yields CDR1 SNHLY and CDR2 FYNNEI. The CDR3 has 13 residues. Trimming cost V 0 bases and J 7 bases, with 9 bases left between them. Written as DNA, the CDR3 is TGTGCCAGCAGTGAAGCTTTGGTCTATGAAGCTTTCTTT. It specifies CASSEALVYEAFF.

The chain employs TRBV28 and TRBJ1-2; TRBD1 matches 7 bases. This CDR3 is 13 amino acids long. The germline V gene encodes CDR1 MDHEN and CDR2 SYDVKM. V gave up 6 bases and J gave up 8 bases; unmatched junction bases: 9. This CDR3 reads CASRSNRGLGYTF. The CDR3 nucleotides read TGTGCCAGCAGATCTAACAGGGGTCTCGGCTACACCTTC.

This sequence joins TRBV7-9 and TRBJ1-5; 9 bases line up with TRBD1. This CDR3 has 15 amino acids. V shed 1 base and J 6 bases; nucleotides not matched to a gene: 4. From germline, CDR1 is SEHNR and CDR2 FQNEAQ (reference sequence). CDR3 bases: TGTGCCAGCAGCTTAGGGACAGGGGATGTTCAGCCCCAGCATTTT. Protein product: CASSLGTGDVQPQHF.

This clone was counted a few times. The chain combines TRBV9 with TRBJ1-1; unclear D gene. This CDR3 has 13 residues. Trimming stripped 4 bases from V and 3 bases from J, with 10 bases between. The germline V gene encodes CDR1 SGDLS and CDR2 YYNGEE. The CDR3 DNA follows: TGTGCCAGCAGCTTATGGAGGGACACTGAAGCTTTCTTT. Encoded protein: CASSLWRDTEAFF.

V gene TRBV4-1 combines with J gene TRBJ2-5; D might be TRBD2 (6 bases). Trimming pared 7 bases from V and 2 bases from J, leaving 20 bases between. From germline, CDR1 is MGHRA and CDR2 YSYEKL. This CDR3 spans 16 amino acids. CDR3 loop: CASTRSGGDLQETQYF. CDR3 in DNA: TGCGCCAGCACCCGCTCGGGCGGGGACCTACAAGAGACCCAGTACTTC.

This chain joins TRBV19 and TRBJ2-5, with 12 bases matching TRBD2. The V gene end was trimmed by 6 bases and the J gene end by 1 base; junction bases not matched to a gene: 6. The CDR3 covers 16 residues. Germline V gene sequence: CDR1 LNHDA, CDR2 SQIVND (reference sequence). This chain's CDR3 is CASSILTSGGQETQYF. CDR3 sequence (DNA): TGTGCCAGTAGCATTTTGACTAGCGGGGGCCAAGAGACCCAGTACTTC.

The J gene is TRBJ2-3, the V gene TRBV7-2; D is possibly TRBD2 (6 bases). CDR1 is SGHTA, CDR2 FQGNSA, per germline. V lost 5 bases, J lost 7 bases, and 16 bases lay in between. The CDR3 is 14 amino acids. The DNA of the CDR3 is TGTGCCAGCAGCACAGCGGGCCGGGATCATACGCAGTATTTT. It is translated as CASSTAGRDHTQYF.

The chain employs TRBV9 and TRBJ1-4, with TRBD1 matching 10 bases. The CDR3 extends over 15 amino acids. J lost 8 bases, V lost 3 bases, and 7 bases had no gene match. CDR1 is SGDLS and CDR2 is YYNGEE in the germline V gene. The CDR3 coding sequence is TGTGCCAGCAGCGGGGGGGGGACAGGGGAGGAAAAACTGTTTTTT. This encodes CASSGGGTGEEKLFF.

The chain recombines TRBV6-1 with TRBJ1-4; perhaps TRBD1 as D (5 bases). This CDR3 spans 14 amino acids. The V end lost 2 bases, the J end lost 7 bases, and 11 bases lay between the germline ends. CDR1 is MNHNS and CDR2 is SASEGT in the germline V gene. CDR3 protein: CASSEPRAGEKLFF. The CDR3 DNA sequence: TGTGCCAGCAGTGAACCCAGGGCCGGTGAAAAACTGTTTTTT.

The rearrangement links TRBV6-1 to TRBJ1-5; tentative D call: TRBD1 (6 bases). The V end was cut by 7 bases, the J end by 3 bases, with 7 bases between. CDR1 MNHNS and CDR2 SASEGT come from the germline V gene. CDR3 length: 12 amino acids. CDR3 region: CASNRVNQPQHF. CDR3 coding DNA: TGTGCCAGCAACAGGGTCAATCAGCCCCAGCATTTT.

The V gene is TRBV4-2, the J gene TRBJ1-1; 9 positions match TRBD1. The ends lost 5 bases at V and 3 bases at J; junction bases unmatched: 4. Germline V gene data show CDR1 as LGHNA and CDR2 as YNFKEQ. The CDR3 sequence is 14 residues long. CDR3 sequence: CASSSQGAYTEAFF. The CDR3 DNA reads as TGTGCCAGCAGCTCACAGGGGGCGTACACTGAAGCTTTCTTT.

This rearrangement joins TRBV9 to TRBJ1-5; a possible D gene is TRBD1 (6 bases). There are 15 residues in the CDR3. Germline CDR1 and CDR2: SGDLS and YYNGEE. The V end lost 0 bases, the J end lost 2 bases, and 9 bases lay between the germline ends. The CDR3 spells CASSVGAGGNQPQHF. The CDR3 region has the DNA TGTGCCAGCAGCGTAGGAGCAGGGGGCAATCAGCCCCAGCATTTT.

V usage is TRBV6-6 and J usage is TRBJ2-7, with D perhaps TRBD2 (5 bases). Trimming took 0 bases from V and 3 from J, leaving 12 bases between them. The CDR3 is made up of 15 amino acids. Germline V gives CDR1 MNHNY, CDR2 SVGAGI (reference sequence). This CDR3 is CASSYSIGVGYEQYF. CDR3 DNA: TGTGCCAGCAGTTACTCGATCGGGGTAGGCTACGAGCAGTACTTC.

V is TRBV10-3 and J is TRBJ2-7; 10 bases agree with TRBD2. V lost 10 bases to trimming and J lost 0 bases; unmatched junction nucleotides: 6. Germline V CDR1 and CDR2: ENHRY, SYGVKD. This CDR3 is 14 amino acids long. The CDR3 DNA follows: TGTGCCAGTACTGCTAGCGGGAGCTCCTACGAGCAGTACTTC. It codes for CASTASGSSYEQYF.

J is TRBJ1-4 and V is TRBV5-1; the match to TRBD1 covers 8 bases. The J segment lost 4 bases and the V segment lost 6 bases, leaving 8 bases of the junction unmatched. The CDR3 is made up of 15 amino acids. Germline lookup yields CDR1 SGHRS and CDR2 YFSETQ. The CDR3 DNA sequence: TGCGCCAGCACCCCGACAGGGGCAGATAATGAAAAACTGTTTTTT. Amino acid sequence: CASTPTGADNEKLFF.

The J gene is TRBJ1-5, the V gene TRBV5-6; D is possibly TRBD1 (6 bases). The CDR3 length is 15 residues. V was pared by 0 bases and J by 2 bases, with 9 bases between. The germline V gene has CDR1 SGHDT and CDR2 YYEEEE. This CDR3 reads CASSLEQGGNQPQHF. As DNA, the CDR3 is TGTGCCAGCAGCTTGGAACAGGGAGGCAATCAGCCCCAGCATTTT. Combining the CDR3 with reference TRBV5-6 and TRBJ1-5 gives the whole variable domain DAGVTQSPTHLIKTRGQQVTLRCSPKSGHDTVSWYQQALGQGPQFIFQYYEEEERQRGNFPDRFSGHQFPNYSSELNVNALLLGDSALYLCASSLEQGGNQPQHFGDGTRLSIL.

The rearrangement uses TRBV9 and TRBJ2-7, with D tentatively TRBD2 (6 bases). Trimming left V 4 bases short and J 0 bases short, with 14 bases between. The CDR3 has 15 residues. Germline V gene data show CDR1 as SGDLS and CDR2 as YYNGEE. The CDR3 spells CASSPEGPPSYEQYF. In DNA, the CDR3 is TGTGCCAGCAGCCCGGAGGGGCCACCCTCCTACGAGCAGTACTTC.

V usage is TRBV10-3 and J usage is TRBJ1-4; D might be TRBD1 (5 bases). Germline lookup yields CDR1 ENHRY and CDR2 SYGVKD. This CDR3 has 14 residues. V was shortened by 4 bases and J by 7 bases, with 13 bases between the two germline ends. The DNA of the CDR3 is TGTGCCATCAGTGCTTCACAGGCAGGTGAAAAACTGTTTTTT. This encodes CAISASQAGEKLFF.

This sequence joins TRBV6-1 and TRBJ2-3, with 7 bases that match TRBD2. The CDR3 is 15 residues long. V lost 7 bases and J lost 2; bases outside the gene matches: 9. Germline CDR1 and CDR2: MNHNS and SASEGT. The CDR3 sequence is CASKEAGDFTDTQYF. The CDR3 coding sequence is TGTGCCAGCAAAGAGGCGGGAGATTTCACAGATACGCAGTATTTT.

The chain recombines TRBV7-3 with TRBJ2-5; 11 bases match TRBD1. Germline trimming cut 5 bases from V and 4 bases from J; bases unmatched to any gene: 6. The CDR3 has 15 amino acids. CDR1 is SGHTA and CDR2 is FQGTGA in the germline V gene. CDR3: CASSPGQGALETQYF. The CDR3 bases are TGTGCCAGCAGCCCCGGACAGGGGGCTTTAGAGACCCAGTACTTC.

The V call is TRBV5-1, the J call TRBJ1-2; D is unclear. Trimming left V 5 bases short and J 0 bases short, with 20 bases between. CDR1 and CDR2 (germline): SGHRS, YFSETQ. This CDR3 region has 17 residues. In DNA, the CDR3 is TGCGCCAGCAGGCCTGGTGGCGCGGCCGAGACTAACTATGGCTACACCTTC. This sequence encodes CASRPGGAAETNYGYTF.

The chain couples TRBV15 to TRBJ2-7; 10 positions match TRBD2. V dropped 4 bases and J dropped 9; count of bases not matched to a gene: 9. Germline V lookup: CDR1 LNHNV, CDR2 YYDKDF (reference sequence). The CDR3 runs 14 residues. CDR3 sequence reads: CATSNPGLARRQYF. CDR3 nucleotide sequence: TGTGCCACCAGCAATCCGGGACTAGCGCGAAGGCAGTACTTC.

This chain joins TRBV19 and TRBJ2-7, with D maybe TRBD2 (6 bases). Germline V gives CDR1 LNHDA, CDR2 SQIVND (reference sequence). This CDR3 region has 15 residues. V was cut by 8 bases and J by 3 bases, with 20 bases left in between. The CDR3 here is CASAAGRSPGYEQYF. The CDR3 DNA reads TGTGCCAGTGCGGCGGGAAGATCGCCCGGCTACGAGCAGTACTTC.